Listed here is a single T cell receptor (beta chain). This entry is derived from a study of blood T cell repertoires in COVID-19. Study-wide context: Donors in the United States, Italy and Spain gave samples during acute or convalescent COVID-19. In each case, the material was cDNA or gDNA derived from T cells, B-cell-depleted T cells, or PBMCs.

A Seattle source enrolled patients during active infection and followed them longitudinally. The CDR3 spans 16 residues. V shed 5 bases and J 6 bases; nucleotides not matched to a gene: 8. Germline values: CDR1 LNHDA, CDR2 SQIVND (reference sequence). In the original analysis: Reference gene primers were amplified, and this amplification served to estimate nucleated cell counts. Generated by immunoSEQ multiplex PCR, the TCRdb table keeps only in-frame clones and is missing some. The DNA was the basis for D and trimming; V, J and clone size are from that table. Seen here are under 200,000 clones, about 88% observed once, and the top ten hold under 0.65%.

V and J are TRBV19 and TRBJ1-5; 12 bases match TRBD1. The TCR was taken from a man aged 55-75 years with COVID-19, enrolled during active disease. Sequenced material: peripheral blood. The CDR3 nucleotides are TGTGCCAGTAGTGGGACAGGGGGCGCTCAGGGTCAGCCCCAGCATTTT. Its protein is CASSGTGGAQGQPQHF.